The 14 T cell receptor beta chains below were found in one sample sequenced in a study of blood T cell repertoires in COVID-19. Generated by immunoSEQ multiplex PCR, the TCRdb table keeps only in-frame clones and is missing some. The sample consists of some 250,000 clones, approximately 86% of them appearing once. Sequencing used peripheral blood. The source is a young woman who had recovered from COVID-19.

The rearrangement uses TRBV7-9 and TRBJ2-7; D possibly corresponds to TRBD1 (6 bases). Germline V CDR1 and CDR2: SEHNR, FQNEAQ (reference sequence). Trimming took off 5 bases at V and 3 bases at J, with 17 bases between the two ends. This CDR3 has 15 residues. The CDR3 is CASSPSWGPVYEQYF. The CDR3 bases are TGTGCCAGCAGCCCTAGCTGGGGGCCCGTCTACGAGCAGTACTTC.

The chain has TRBV7-9 and TRBJ1-6; D may be TRBD1 (5 bases). Germline V CDR1 and CDR2: SEHNR, FQNEAQ (reference sequence). The CDR3 spans 16 residues. V shed 5 bases and J shed 7 bases, with 18 bases lying between them. CDR3 DNA: TGTGCCAGCAGCCCAACTGGGGGGGTAGGCAATTCACCCCTCCACTTT. It yields the protein CASSPTGGVGNSPLHF.

This clone showed up just once. The chain couples TRBV12-5 to TRBJ2-1; TRBD2 is a possible D gene (5 bases). The V end was cut by 1 base, the J end by 5 bases, with 12 bases between. CDR3 length equals 15 residues. From germline, CDR1 is LGHNT and CDR2 FRNRAP. CDR3 loop: CASGLGPNGDNEQFF. For the CDR3, the DNA is TGTGCTAGTGGTTTGGGACCCAACGGGGACAATGAGCAGTTCTTC. Full variable domain (outside the CDR3, taken from reference TRBV12-5 and TRBJ2-1): DARVTQTPRHKVTEMGQEVTMRCQPILGHNTVFWYRQTMMQGLELLAYFRNRAPLDDSGMPKDRFSAEMPDATLATLKIQPSEPRDSAVYFCASGLGPNGDNEQFFGPGTRLTVL.

The chain uses TRBV2 and TRBJ2-7; a possible D gene is TRBD2 (6 bases). With 3 bases removed from V and 2 bases from J, the gap between germline ends came to 11 bases. Per the germline V gene, CDR1 is SNHLY and CDR2 is FYNNEI. The CDR3 is 14 residues long. The CDR3 DNA reads as TGTGCCAGCAGTGACGTGGCGGGGACCTACGAGCAGTACTTC. Translation: CASSDVAGTYEQYF.

The chain carries TRBV5-1 and TRBJ2-3, with 7 positions matching TRBD2. Germline V CDR1 and CDR2: SGHRS, YFSETQ. The CDR3 is 18 amino acids. V dropped 3 bases and J dropped 1; count of bases not matched to a gene: 14. CDR3 region: CASSWGGFSNEGTDTQYF. CDR3 nucleotide sequence: TGCGCCAGCAGCTGGGGGGGTTTTAGCAACGAAGGCACAGATACGCAGTATTTT.

V usage is TRBV19 and J usage is TRBJ2-7; 9 bases align to TRBD2. CDR1 and CDR2 (germline): LNHDA, SQIVND (reference sequence). The CDR3 runs 14 residues. The trim removed 4 bases at V and 5 bases at J, leaving 6 bases unmatched. The CDR3 coding sequence is TGTGCCAGTAGTACCGTAGCGGGGGCCCACGAGCAGTACTTC. Its protein product is CASSTVAGAHEQYF.

A single count supports this clone. This chain uses TRBV6-1 with TRBJ2-7; D may be TRBD1 (5 bases). V shed 0 bases and J shed 2 bases, with 11 bases lying between them. The CDR3 spans 15 residues. In germline, CDR1 is MNHNS, CDR2 SASEGT. The CDR3 bases are TGTGCCAGCAGTGAAGCGCGGACATATGCCTACGAGCAGTACTTC. Protein: CASSEARTYAYEQYF.

The V and J genes are TRBV5-1 and TRBJ2-2; 8 bases fit TRBD1. Germline lookup yields CDR1 SGHRS and CDR2 YFSETQ. V dropped 3 bases and J dropped 3; count of bases not matched to a gene: 7. The CDR3 totals 16 residues. The CDR3 protein is CASSSEGQVDTGELFF. The CDR3 nucleotides are TGCGCCAGCAGCTCGGAGGGACAGGTGGACACCGGGGAGCTGTTTTTT.

The J gene is TRBJ1-5, the V gene TRBV19; D may be TRBD1 (6 bases). This CDR3 is built from 13 residues. Looked up from germline, CDR1 is LNHDA and CDR2 is SQIVND (reference sequence). Between the trimmed V and J ends, which lost 9 bases and 6 bases, there was a span of 15 bases. CDR3 in DNA: TGTGCCAGCCTTAACAGGGTCGGTCAGCCCCAGCATTTT. Its protein is CASLNRVGQPQHF.

This chain uses TRBV5-6 with TRBJ1-4; 7 nucleotides match TRBD1. Per the germline V gene, CDR1 is SGHDT and CDR2 is YYEEEE. V dropped 2 bases and J dropped 7; count of bases not matched to a gene: 5. The CDR3 extends over 14 amino acids. CDR3 region: CASSFRQGGEKLFF. CDR3 in DNA: TGTGCCAGCAGCTTTCGACAGGGTGGTGAAAAACTGTTTTTT.

This clone came up once. The genes are TRBV6-4 and TRBJ2-7; 12 bases fit TRBD1. After removal of 5 bases from V and 7 bases from J, the junction contained 6 bases not matched to a gene. CDR3 size: 14 residues. Germline assignment: CDR1 MRHNA and CDR2 SNTAGT. Here the CDR3 reads CASSPGQGAFEQYF. In DNA form, the CDR3 reads TGTGCCAGCAGTCCGGGACAGGGGGCGTTTGAGCAGTACTTC.

The gene calls are TRBV4-2 and TRBJ1-1, with a possible D match to TRBD1 (6 bases). The CDR3 is made up of 14 amino acids. Germline lookup yields CDR1 LGHNA and CDR2 YNFKEQ. Trimming pared 4 bases from V and 6 bases from J, leaving 15 bases between. The CDR3 sequence is CASSLTGGAAEAFF. DNA of the CDR3: TGTGCCAGCAGCCTAACCGGGGGGGCTGCTGAAGCTTTCTTT.

The genes are TRBV5-6 and TRBJ2-7; TRBD2 agrees at 8 bases. Germline values: CDR1 SGHDT, CDR2 YYEEEE. Trimming cost V 3 bases and J 1 base; bases outside gene matches: 9. This CDR3 is built from 16 residues. CDR3 amino acids: CASSSVAGLGSYEQYF. The CDR3 coding sequence is TGTGCCAGCAGCTCTGTAGCGGGGTTAGGGTCCTACGAGCAGTACTTC.

The rearrangement links TRBV29-1 to TRBJ2-3, with D tentatively TRBD1 (6 bases). V lost 7 bases and J 2 bases, leaving 13 bases between the germline ends. CDR1 SQVTM and CDR2 ANQGSEA come from the germline V gene. This CDR3 spans 13 amino acids. Written as DNA, the CDR3 is TGCAGCGGCGGACAGCTCGACACAGATACGCAGTATTTT. This sequence encodes CSGGQLDTDTQYF.